These T cell receptor beta chains were read from a single sample in a study of shared clonotypes between healthy human individuals. Sequencing was performed with immunoSEQ multiplex PCR; in TCRdb, only in-frame clones are kept and a portion is missing. This sample carries around 600,000 clones, 97% of them seen once, and the ten largest clones take approximately 0.057%. The sequenced sample was naive CD4+ T cells sorted from blood. These receptors came from a woman in her twenties or thirties in good health. The CDR3 runs from the conserved cysteine through the conserved F or W. D genes are given only for firm matches. The size of a clone is reported for some rows only, either as once, few or many, or as a class for expanded clones.

j_call | clone_size | v_call | d_call | cdr3_aa | cdr3_nt
TRBJ1-4 | NA | TRBV5-1 | NA | CASSRGEKLFF | TGCGCCAGCAGCCGCGGTGAAAAACTGTTTTTT
TRBJ2-7 | NA | TRBV28 | TRBD2 | CASVGLAESYEQYF | TGTGCCAGCGTCGGACTAGCGGAGTCCTACGAGCAGTACTTC
TRBJ1-6 | NA | TRBV9 | NA | CASSSRRGDYF | TGTGCCAGCAGCTCCAGGAGGGGGGATTATTTT
TRBJ1-2 | NA | TRBV10-3 | NA | CAISDGYGYTF | TGTGCCATCAGTGACGGGTATGGCTACACCTTC
TRBJ2-7 | NA | TRBV11-2 | NA | CASSAATAVLLASYEQYF | TGTGCCAGCAGCGCCGCGACAGCCGTTTTACTCGCCTCCTACGAGCAGTACTTC
TRBJ2-2 | NA | TRBV7-2 | NA | CASSLGFFTGELFF | TGTGCCAGCAGCTTGGGGTTTTTTACCGGGGAGCTGTTTTTT
TRBJ2-7 | NA | TRBV5-1 | NA | CASSSDLGRGEQYF | TGCGCCAGCAGCTCGGATCTGGGAAGGGGAGAGCAGTACTTC
TRBJ2-7 | NA | TRBV10-1 | TRBD1 | CASSARTGGSYEQYF | TGCGCCAGCAGCGCTAGGACAGGGGGTTCCTACGAGCAGTACTTC
TRBJ2-4 | once | TRBV19 | TRBD2 | CASSIPLGTSGSYGKNIQYF | TGTGCCAGTAGTATACCTCTCGGGACTAGCGGGAGTTATGGAAAAAACATTCAGTACTTC
TRBJ1-2 | few | TRBV2 | NA | CASRGDQHRGYTF | TGTGCCAGCAGGGGGGACCAGCACCGTGGCTACACCTTC
TRBJ1-1 | NA | TRBV10-3 | NA | CAISESLGGTEAFF | TGTGCCATCAGTGAAAGCCTAGGGGGCACTGAAGCTTTCTTT
TRBJ2-2 | NA | TRBV10-2 | TRBD1 | CASSTGQGVTGELFF | TGCGCCAGCAGCACGGGACAGGGGGTCACCGGGGAGCTGTTTTTT
TRBJ2-7 | NA | TRBV4-1 | NA | CASSQSVGSPYEQYF | TGCGCCAGCAGCCAATCGGTGGGGAGTCCCTACGAGCAGTACTTC
TRBJ1-5 | NA | TRBV28 | NA | CASSYSMGQPQHF | TGTGCCAGCAGTTACTCTATGGGACAGCCCCAGCATTTT
TRBJ2-1 | NA | TRBV27 | NA | CASSSVLILRNEQFF | TGTGCCAGCAGTTCTGTACTAATACTGAGGAATGAGCAGTTCTTC
TRBJ2-3 | NA | TRBV6-1 | NA | CASSGTGLTDTQYF | TGTGCCAGCAGTGGAACAGGTCTCACAGATACGCAGTATTTT
TRBJ2-2 | NA | TRBV7-9 | TRBD1 | CASSATRQGWADTGELFF | TGTGCCAGCAGCGCAACTCGACAGGGGTGGGCGGACACCGGGGAGCTGTTTTTT
TRBJ1-1 | NA | TRBV28 | NA | CASSLISRGRGKFTEAFF | TGTGCCAGCAGTTTAATTTCCAGAGGAAGGGGGAAGTTCACTGAAGCTTTCTTT
TRBJ1-1 | NA | TRBV6-1 | NA | CASGTEVHTEAFF | TGTGCCAGCGGAACAGAAGTCCACACTGAAGCTTTCTTT
TRBJ1-2 | NA | TRBV19 | NA | CASSIVGLRANYGYTF | TGTGCCAGTAGTATAGTAGGCCTCCGAGCTAACTATGGCTACACCTTC
TRBJ1-3 | NA | TRBV7-9 | NA | CASSSRVLGGDSGNTIYF | TGTGCCAGCAGCTCACGCGTCCTCGGCGGTGACTCTGGAAACACCATATATTTT
TRBJ1-5 | NA | TRBV2 | TRBD1 | CASSERGTGDQPQHF | TGTGCCAGCAGTGAAAGAGGCACAGGGGATCAGCCCCAGCATTTT